Listed below are T cell receptor beta chains from one sample, sequenced in a study of control samples from healthy donors and cancer patients. Sequencing was performed with immunoSEQ multiplex PCR; in TCRdb, only in-frame clones are kept and a portion is missing. The sample carries about 92,000 clones, roughly four fifths recorded once. Sequenced input: blood. All receptors come from a woman in her fifties or sixties in good health. Each CDR3 is given with its conserved first and last residue. Fields, in order: V gene, D gene, CDR3 length, CDR3 protein. The D gene is left open where the match is weak.

v_call: TRBV27; d_call: -; cdr3_length: 17; cdr3_aa: CASSPDRLSSYNSPLHF
v_call: TRBV5-6; d_call: -; cdr3_length: 16; cdr3_aa: CASSFEVGRINTEAFF
v_call: TRBV28; d_call: -; cdr3_length: 13; cdr3_aa: CASSSGRADTQYF
v_call: TRBV19; d_call: -; cdr3_length: 14; cdr3_aa: CASNGALPHNEQFF
v_call: TRBV19; d_call: TRBD1; cdr3_length: 15; cdr3_aa: CASSRTGDSGNTIYF
v_call: TRBV12-3/TRBV12-4; d_call: TRBD1; cdr3_length: 13; cdr3_aa: CASSSQWGQGGVF
v_call: TRBV5-1; d_call: -; cdr3_length: 14; cdr3_aa: CASSLEGNNSPLHF
v_call: TRBV7-7; d_call: -; cdr3_length: 15; cdr3_aa: CASSLQGIATGELFF
v_call: TRBV14; d_call: -; cdr3_length: 15; cdr3_aa: CASSQQVNSNYGYTF
v_call: TRBV19; d_call: TRBD2; cdr3_length: 15; cdr3_aa: CASTAEASGRRVQYF
v_call: TRBV6-5; d_call: -; cdr3_length: 13; cdr3_aa: CASRLIGRDGYTF
v_call: TRBV5-1; d_call: -; cdr3_length: 15; cdr3_aa: CASSFRAATNEKLFF
v_call: TRBV28; d_call: -; cdr3_length: 14; cdr3_aa: CASSRLAGEQPQHF
v_call: TRBV7-2; d_call: -; cdr3_length: 16; cdr3_aa: CASSPNPTRSNEKLFF
v_call: TRBV18; d_call: -; cdr3_length: 14; cdr3_aa: CASSPPIGSDTQYF
v_call: TRBV11-2; d_call: TRBD2; cdr3_length: 18; cdr3_aa: CASSFGLAGGRRSYEQYF
v_call: TRBV5-6; d_call: -; cdr3_length: 16; cdr3_aa: CASSLANVRGNEKLFF
v_call: TRBV7-2; d_call: -; cdr3_length: 13; cdr3_aa: CASSLRIGNEQYF
v_call: TRBV24-1; d_call: -; cdr3_length: 15; cdr3_aa: CATSDPAGAEETQYF
v_call: TRBV6-5; d_call: -; cdr3_length: 14; cdr3_aa: CASRYRAPLGKLFF
v_call: TRBV3-1/TRBV3-2; d_call: -; cdr3_length: 12; cdr3_aa: CASSQIDYEQYF
v_call: TRBV2; d_call: -; cdr3_length: 14; cdr3_aa: CASSVNRVRDEQYF
v_call: TRBV12-3/TRBV12-4; d_call: -; cdr3_length: 13; cdr3_aa: CASSFQRNTEAFF
v_call: TRBV6-2/TRBV6-3; d_call: -; cdr3_length: 14; cdr3_aa: CASNPGPGANVLTF
v_call: TRBV10-3; d_call: TRBD1; cdr3_length: 17; cdr3_aa: CAIRAGTGEMGNTEAFF
v_call: TRBV20-1; d_call: -; cdr3_length: 11; cdr3_aa: CSAYLYTEAFF
v_call: TRBV3-1/TRBV3-2; d_call: -; cdr3_length: 14; cdr3_aa: CASSPDGGRTEAFF
v_call: TRBV7-2; d_call: -; cdr3_length: 12; cdr3_aa: CASSLNGNTIYF
v_call: TRBV27; d_call: TRBD1; cdr3_length: 15; cdr3_aa: CASSFQRTGGETQYF
v_call: TRBV24-1; d_call: -; cdr3_length: 14; cdr3_aa: CATSDGATNEKLFF
v_call: TRBV18; d_call: TRBD1; cdr3_length: 12; cdr3_aa: CASSRDREEAFF
v_call: TRBV19; d_call: -; cdr3_length: 13; cdr3_aa: CASSIGYTGELFF
v_call: TRBV5-1; d_call: TRBD2; cdr3_length: 16; cdr3_aa: CASMGVLAGAPDTQYF
v_call: TRBV6-6; d_call: -; cdr3_length: 14; cdr3_aa: CASSPGNSGNTIYF
v_call: TRBV6-5; d_call: -; cdr3_length: 13; cdr3_aa: CASSYDHNQPQHF
v_call: TRBV19; d_call: -; cdr3_length: 13; cdr3_aa: CASSTTRNNEQFF
v_call: TRBV4-3; d_call: TRBD2; cdr3_length: 19; cdr3_aa: CASSQGLAGGSGGWGTQYF
v_call: TRBV3-1/TRBV3-2; d_call: -; cdr3_length: 14; cdr3_aa: CASSRQGSGNTIYF
v_call: TRBV19; d_call: TRBD1; cdr3_length: 18; cdr3_aa: CASSIVASGTGRDNEQFF
v_call: TRBV5-8; d_call: -; cdr3_length: 16; cdr3_aa: CASSLGGRGDTGELFF
v_call: TRBV6-1; d_call: -; cdr3_length: 11; cdr3_aa: CASSEVDLRYF
v_call: TRBV2; d_call: -; cdr3_length: 13; cdr3_aa: CASRWGGPNEQFF
v_call: TRBV6-6; d_call: -; cdr3_length: 13; cdr3_aa: CASTPKVGIGYTF
v_call: TRBV6-5; d_call: TRBD1; cdr3_length: 14; cdr3_aa: CASSWTGDTGELFF
v_call: TRBV6-5; d_call: TRBD1; cdr3_length: 13; cdr3_aa: CASSYGQGAEAFF
v_call: TRBV9; d_call: -; cdr3_length: 15; cdr3_aa: CASSVGLRGVYEQFF
v_call: TRBV18; d_call: -; cdr3_length: 17; cdr3_aa: CASSPRWDTGGSNEQFF
v_call: TRBV14; d_call: -; cdr3_length: 13; cdr3_aa: CASSPQVQGGYTF
v_call: TRBV3-1/TRBV3-2; d_call: -; cdr3_length: 16; cdr3_aa: CASSQGVGAVREKLFF
v_call: TRBV6-1; d_call: -; cdr3_length: 15; cdr3_aa: CASSEGPSGANVLTF
v_call: TRBV5-4; d_call: -; cdr3_length: 14; cdr3_aa: CASASGQHQETQYF
v_call: TRBV2; d_call: -; cdr3_length: 16; cdr3_aa: CASSALRQVSTDTQYF
v_call: TRBV3-1/TRBV3-2; d_call: TRBD2; cdr3_length: 15; cdr3_aa: CASSRLAGGRNEQFF
v_call: TRBV18; d_call: -; cdr3_length: 14; cdr3_aa: CASSPVAPASEQYF
v_call: TRBV29-1; d_call: -; cdr3_length: 13; cdr3_aa: CSAVLVSRETQYF
v_call: TRBV6-6; d_call: TRBD2; cdr3_length: 14; cdr3_aa: CASAISGPYNEQFF